This passage covers 27 T cell receptor beta chains from one sample sequenced in a study of T-cell memory formation after mild COVID-19. TCRdb re-called the 5' RACE reads with MiXCR, one entry per CDR3 protein. The sample has hundreds of thousands of distinct CDR3 sequences; around 16% are singletons. Input material: PBMCs or a T cell subset sorted from them (not recorded which). The source of these receptors is a man aged 18 to 30 who had mild COVID-19 (a few samples of this study predate the infection). Cell type and time point are not known.

The CDR3 spells CASRDRAIDEQYF. CDR3 coding DNA: TGCGCCAGCAGGGACAGGGCGATAGACGAGCAGTACTTC. The chain has TRBV5-1 and TRBJ2-7; TRBD1 aligns across 8 bases. CDR3 length: 13 residues. Trimming removed 5 bases from V and 5 bases from J; junction bases left unmatched: 6. Germline CDR1 SGHRS, CDR2 YFSETQ.

This clonotype was found a few times. V is TRBV2 and J is TRBJ2-1; 7 nucleotides align to TRBD2. CDR1 and CDR2 (germline): SNHLY, FYNNEI. With V trimmed by 9 bases and J by 10 bases, 12 bases remained unmatched. This CDR3 is built from 13 residues. CDR3 amino acids: CASLSEAAGEQFF. The CDR3 DNA sequence: TGTGCCAGTTTGTCCGAGGCAGCGGGGGAGCAGTTCTTC.

The chain has TRBV27 and TRBJ2-7, with TRBD1 matching 9 bases. Trimming removed 0 bases from V and 2 bases from J; junction bases left unmatched: 8. CDR3 size: 17 residues. Per the germline V gene, CDR1 is MNHEY and CDR2 is SMNVEV (reference sequence). CDR3 nucleotides: TGTGCCAGCAGTTTATCGGGGACAGGGTCCCCTCCCTACGAGCAGTACGTC. Protein product: CASSLSGTGSPPYEQYV.

This clonotype was recorded a few times. The rearrangement joins TRBV7-2 to TRBJ2-2; TRBD2 is a possible D gene (6 bases). Germline-derived CDR1 and CDR2 are SGHTA and FQGNSA. V lost 5 bases and J lost 0, with 10 bases in between. The CDR3 contains 15 residues. CDR3 in amino acids: CASSREWSNTGELFF. CDR3 nucleotide sequence: TGTGCCAGCAGCCGGGAGTGGTCGAACACCGGGGAGCTGTTTTTT.

CDR3 DNA sequence: TGCGCCAGCAGCGCCTCTAGCAGAGGTTTCGCCGGGGAGCTGTTTTTT. Residues: CASSASSRGFAGELFF. The rearrangement uses TRBV5-1 and TRBJ2-2; weak D call: TRBD2 (5 bases). This CDR3 is 16 amino acids long. Germline CDR1 SGHRS, CDR2 YFSETQ. The germline V and J ends were trimmed by 4 bases and 6 bases, with 19 bases remaining between them.

The chain links TRBV6-6 to TRBJ1-5; a possible D gene is TRBD1 (5 bases). The ends were cut back, 0 bases at V and 7 bases at J, with 25 bases in the middle. Per germline, CDR1 MNHNY and CDR2 SVGAGI (reference sequence). This CDR3 is 19 amino acids long. The DNA for the CDR3 is TGTGCCAGCAGTTACTCGGTGGGAAGTGAGGGGCCCTTTCAACAGCCCCAGCATTTT. Translation: CASSYSVGSEGPFQQPQHF.

The CDR3 nucleotides are TGCAGTGCTAGGGCTGCTTCCGGGGCCAACGTCCTGACTTTC. This gives the protein CSARAASGANVLTF. The V gene is TRBV20-1, the J gene TRBJ2-6; D not resolved. CDR3 size: 14 residues. The V end lost 3 bases, the J end lost 4 bases, and 10 bases lay between the germline ends. CDR1 and CDR2 from the germline V gene are DFQATT and SNEGSKA (reference sequence).

The chain joins TRBV2 to TRBJ2-7; D is unclear. V was pared by 7 bases and J by 6 bases, with 16 bases between. The CDR3 runs 13 residues. Germline CDR1 SNHLY, CDR2 FYNNEI. This chain's CDR3 is CASNSPPVTEQYF. For the CDR3, the DNA is TGTGCCAGCAACTCCCCTCCGGTGACCGAGCAGTACTTC.

This clonotype occurred a few times. The CDR3 coding sequence is TGCAGCGTTGAAGACTTGGGTTCGAAGCGGGGGCGTACAGATACGCAGTATTTT. This encodes CSVEDLGSKRGRTDTQYF. The chain links TRBV29-1 to TRBJ2-3, with 8 bases fitting TRBD2. The germline gives CDR1 SQVTM, CDR2 ANQGSEA. CDR3 length: 18 amino acids. V was clipped by 0 bases and J by 3 bases; unmatched bases: 14.

This chain connects TRBV6-2 or TRBV6-3 to TRBJ1-6; D uncertain. Trimming cost V 5 bases and J 4 bases, with 6 bases left between them. The CDR3 contains 13 residues. The germline V gene encodes CDR1 MNHEY and CDR2 SVGEGT. The CDR3 region is CASSQRYNSPLHF. In DNA form, the CDR3 reads TGTGCCAGCAGTCAGCGTTATAATTCACCCCTCCACTTT.

In its sample, this clonotype was seen a few times. The CDR3 DNA reads TGCGCCAGCACTCTCGGCGGGGGTCACTACACAGATACGCAGTATTTT. This sequence encodes CASTLGGGHYTDTQYF. This chain joins TRBV5-1 and TRBJ2-3; 7 bases line up with TRBD2. After removal of 6 bases from V and 2 bases from J, the junction contained 12 bases not matched to a gene. CDR1 is SGHRS, CDR2 YFSETQ, per germline. The CDR3 spans 16 residues. The entire variable domain, with the rest obtained from reference TRBV5-1 and TRBJ2-3, is as follows: KAGVTQTPRYLIKTRGQQVTLSCSPISGHRSVSWYQQTPGQGLQFLFEYFSETQRNKGNFPGRFSGRQFSNSRSEMNVSTLELGDSALYLCASTLGGGHYTDTQYFGPGTRLTVL.

The chain uses TRBV19 and TRBJ2-1; unclear D gene. V dropped 9 bases and J dropped 7 bases, with 4 bases sitting between them. CDR1 is LNHDA and CDR2 is SQIVND in the germline V gene (reference sequence). This CDR3 region has 9 residues. CDR3 residues: CARANEQFF. For the CDR3, the DNA is TGTGCCAGGGCAAATGAGCAGTTCTTC.

This clonotype occurred a few times. J is TRBJ2-3 and V is TRBV6-2 or TRBV6-3, with 10 bases identical to TRBD2. V lost 8 bases and J lost 7; bases outside the gene matches: 9. The germline V gene has CDR1 MNHEY and CDR2 SVGEGT. The CDR3 sequence is 14 residues long. This chain's CDR3 is CASSPAGGPYTQYF. In DNA form, the CDR3 reads TGTGCCAGCTCCCCAGCGGGGGGGCCTTATACGCAGTATTTT.

This clonotype appeared a few times. The chain combines TRBV7-2 with TRBJ2-7; tentatively, D is TRBD1 (5 bases). The CDR3 runs 14 residues. Germline CDR1 SGHTA, CDR2 FQGNSA. Trimming shortened V by 1 base and J by 3 bases, and 10 bases separated the two germline ends. Written as DNA, the CDR3 is TGTGCCAGCAGCTTAGATCTAGGGGTCTACGAGCAGTACTTC. As protein: CASSLDLGVYEQYF.

In its sample, this clonotype was seen a few times. The rearrangement uses TRBV7-9 and TRBJ1-2; a weak D match, TRBD1 (5 bases). Between the trimmed V and J ends, which lost 5 bases and 5 bases, there was a span of 9 bases. The CDR3 is 12 residues long. Germline CDR1 and CDR2: SEHNR and FQNEAQ (reference sequence). In nucleotides, the CDR3 is TGTGCCAGCAGCATCACAGGATATGGCTACACCTTC. Residues: CASSITGYGYTF.

The rearrangement uses TRBV6-5 and TRBJ2-7; 10 nucleotides match TRBD1. Trimming at V came to 0 bases and at J to 2 bases, leaving 7 bases not matched to a gene. The germline gives CDR1 MNHEY, CDR2 SVGAGI. The CDR3 is made up of 17 amino acids. CDR3 residues: CASSYSSPGQGAYEQYF. The CDR3 coding sequence is TGTGCCAGCAGTTACTCCTCCCCTGGACAGGGGGCCTACGAGCAGTACTTC.

This clonotype appeared many times. The rearrangement links TRBV15 to TRBJ2-7; the D gene is possibly TRBD1 (5 bases). Per germline, CDR1 LNHNV and CDR2 YYDKDF (reference sequence). The CDR3 is 16 residues long. V lost 1 base, J lost 6 bases, and 19 bases lay in between. The CDR3 DNA follows: TGTGCCACCAGCAGAGTAATGGCAGGGCGAACTGGCGAGCAGTACTTC. Its protein product is CATSRVMAGRTGEQYF.

This chain joins TRBV7-2 and TRBJ1-3; D is possibly TRBD1 (6 bases). Germline lookup yields CDR1 SGHTA and CDR2 FQGNSA. V lost 5 bases to trimming and J lost 1 base, with 18 bases between them. This CDR3 spans 17 amino acids. Written as DNA, the CDR3 is TGTGCCAGCAGCAGAAACAGGGAGTCGAGTTCTGGAAACACCATATATTTT. It specifies CASSRNRESSSGNTIYF.

This clonotype was counted between two and nine times. This rearrangement joins TRBV15 to TRBJ2-1; D is unclear. Looked up from germline, CDR1 is LNHNV and CDR2 is YYDKDF (reference sequence). This CDR3 comprises 13 residues. V was clipped by 4 bases and J by 4 bases, with 8 bases between them. The CDR3 loop reads CATSTARYNEQFF. In DNA, the CDR3 is TGTGCCACCAGCACAGCTCGGTACAATGAGCAGTTCTTC. The full variable domain, rest sourced from reference TRBV15 and TRBJ2-1, is DAMVIQNPRYQVTQFGKPVTLSCSQTLNHNVMYWYQQKSSQAPKLLFHYYDKDFNNEADTPDNFQSRRPNTSFCFLDIRSPGLGDTAMYLCATSTARYNEQFFGPGTRLTVL.

The rearrangement links TRBV29-1 to TRBJ2-1; 7 bases agree with TRBD2. Unmatched junction bases numbered 10, after V lost 3 bases and J lost 8 bases. The CDR3 loop spans 14 amino acids. In germline, CDR1 is SQVTM, CDR2 ANQGSEA. CDR3 coding DNA: TGCAGCGTTGACCGGACGGGGGGTGGCGATGAGCAGTTCTTC. Protein: CSVDRTGGGDEQFF.

This clonotype was detected ten times or more. The J gene is TRBJ1-6, the V gene TRBV9, with unresolved D. This CDR3 has 13 amino acids. Germline V lookup: CDR1 SGDLS, CDR2 YYNGEE. V was cut by 4 bases and J by 8 bases, with 10 bases left in between. The CDR3 DNA reads as TGTGCCAGCAGCCAAGTACAAGATTCACCCCTCCACTTT. Translation: CASSQVQDSPLHF.

The chain is built from TRBV3-1 and TRBJ2-5; D is unresolved. Germline CDR1 reads LGHDT; CDR2 reads YNNKEL (reference sequence). CDR3 length: 12 amino acids. V was pared by 0 bases and J by 4 bases, with 3 bases between. CDR3 sequence reads: CASSQDTETQYF. The DNA of the CDR3 is TGTGCCAGCAGCCAAGATACAGAGACCCAGTACTTC.

About this clonotype itself: A read error may account for a junction end that differs from germline. The J gene is TRBJ2-3, the V gene TRBV7-6, with 11 bases aligning to TRBD2. The CDR3 covers 18 residues. The V gene's germline CDR1 is SGHVS and CDR2 FNYEAQ. CDR3 in DNA: TGTGCCAGCAGCTTGAGTCTAGCGGGGGGAATGACCACAGATACTCAGTATTTT. The encoded protein is CASSLSLAGGMTTDTQYF.

The V and J genes are TRBV12-3 or TRBV12-4 and TRBJ2-5; D is undetermined. The CDR3 spans 13 residues. With 4 bases removed from V and 7 bases from J, the gap between germline ends came to 13 bases. CDR3 nucleotide sequence: TGTGCCAGCAGTTCTGCCGGGTATGGGACCCAGTACTTC. Protein product: CASSSAGYGTQYF.

This clonotype turned up a few times. The chain joins TRBV4-2 to TRBJ1-1; D perhaps matches TRBD1 (6 bases). V gave up 4 bases and J gave up 3 bases, with 12 bases separating them. CDR1 LGHNA and CDR2 YNFKEQ come from the germline V gene. CDR3 size: 14 residues. CDR3 sequence: CASSPLQGYTEAFF. DNA of the CDR3: TGTGCCAGCAGCCCGTTACAGGGATACACTGAAGCTTTCTTT.

The chain links TRBV7-2 to TRBJ1-2; D unclear. The CDR3 length is 15 residues. Trimming pared 5 bases from V and 6 bases from J, leaving 19 bases between. Germline V gene lookup returns CDR1 SGHTA and CDR2 FQGNSA. CDR3 protein: CASSLRGVGRNGYTF. For the CDR3, the DNA is TGTGCCAGCAGCCTACGGGGTGTAGGGAGGAATGGCTACACCTTC.

This clonotype appeared a few times. V is TRBV18 and J is TRBJ1-1; maybe TRBD1 (5 bases). V lost 6 bases and J 4 bases, leaving 12 bases between the germline ends. Germline lookup yields CDR1 KGHSH and CDR2 LQKENI. There are 13 residues in the CDR3. This CDR3 is CASSKTGGTEAFF. For the CDR3, the DNA is TGTGCCAGCTCCAAAACGGGGGGCACTGAAGCTTTCTTT.